This T cell receptor (beta chain) appears in the sequencing data of a study of T cell changes during pregnancy in multiple sclerosis. This CDR3 spans 14 amino acids. Trimming took off 1 base at V and 3 bases at J, with 6 bases between the two ends. Germline V gene sequence: CDR1 MRHNA, CDR2 SNTAGT. Using immunoSEQ multiplex PCR, the repertoire was profiled, and TCRdb retains in-frame clones only, with some absent. The repertoire has about 46,000 clones, roughly 93% of them found once; the top ten carry 0.3% to 0.4%. The clonotype was recovered from a female donor in good health, enrolled as a control in a pregnancy study. This sample comprised CD4+ T cells from peripheral blood mononuclear cells, obtained in the second trimester of pregnancy. The V and J genes are TRBV6-4 and TRBJ2-2, with a tentative D call TRBD2 (6 bases). In nucleotides, the CDR3 is TGTGCCAGCAGTGACTGGGGGGACACCGGGGAGCTGTTTTTT. This sequence encodes CASSDWGDTGELFF.